This is a list of T cell receptor beta chains from one sample in a study of blood T cells in healthy people across ages. In TCRdb, the 5' RACE reads were re-called with MiXCR into one record per CDR3 protein. The data contain more than 700,000 distinct CDR3 sequences, around half of them seen just once; the ten biggest clones take up around 40%. The sequenced material came from blood. These TCRs come from an elderly man in good health. Each CDR3 is given with its conserved first and last residue. D genes are given only for firm matches. Size is omitted from some rows. Given values are once, few, many or a class for expanded clones.

>NA|TRBJ2-2|NA|TRBV29-1|11
TGCAGCGTTGGGACAGCCGGGGAGCTGTTTTTT
CSVGTAGELFF
>NA|TRBJ2-7|many|TRBV20-1|13
TGCAGTGCTAGATTACCCGGTCCCTACGAGCAGTACTTC
CSARLPGPYEQYF
>TRBD2|TRBJ2-5|NA|TRBV20-1|15
TGCAGTGCAAGGGTTAGCGGGAGGGTACATCGAGAGCAGTACTTC
CSARVSGRVHREQYF
>NA|TRBJ2-3|NA|TRBV21-1|17
TGTGCCAGCAGCAAAAGGGGAGTACCTAGCGGTTCTCGATACGCGTATTTT
CASSKRGVPSGSRYAYF
>NA|TRBJ2-5|NA|TRBV27|12
TGTGCCAGCATCCTCCCCAAGAGGGAGCAGTACTTC
CASILPKREQYF
>NA|TRBJ1-6|NA|TRBV20-1|16
TGCAGTGCTAGAGTGCCAGGGAGGACCTATAATTCACCCCTCCACTTT
CSARVPGRTYNSPLHF
>NA|TRBJ2-7|NA|TRBV27|16
TGTGCCAGCAGCAAAACCCCTAGCGCTAGCTCCTACGAGCAGTACTTC
CASSKTPSASSYEQYF
>TRBD2|TRBJ2-5|NA|TRBV6-6|15
TGTACCAGCAGTTTACTAGCGGGAGGGTACAATGAGCAGTACTTC
CTSSLLAGGYNEQYF
>NA|TRBJ1-1|NA|TRBV20-1|12
TGCAGTGCCAGGAGGGGGAACACTGAAGCTTTCTTT
CSARRGNTEAFF
>NA|TRBJ2-5|NA|TRBV20-1|14
TGCAGTGCAGCCAGGGACTCGCCCGGCGGTGAGCAGTACTTC
CSAARDSPGGEQYF